This T cell receptor beta chain was profiled in a study of blood T cell repertoires in COVID-19. Trimming stripped 1 base from V and 5 bases from J, with 11 bases between. This CDR3 has 14 residues. In germline, CDR1 is KGHSH, CDR2 LQKENI. TCRdb's copy holds only in-frame clones and misses some; the assay was immunoSEQ multiplex PCR. The sample holds under 250,000 clones; roughly 85% are singletons and the top ten take 5.1%. This TCR was sampled from a man aged 45-60 years with COVID-19, enrolled during active disease. Sequencing was carried out using peripheral blood. This chain connects TRBV18 to TRBJ1-1, with D possibly being TRBD1 (6 bases). CDR3 bases: TGTGCCAGCTCACCACTAACAGGGCAGACTGAAGCTTTCTTT. Translation gives CASSPLTGQTEAFF.